One T cell receptor (beta chain) is described in this entry. What this receptor recognizes is not known. Per-base qualities were not stored, and no clone one base away is much larger. The data were taken from a study of T cells in pancreatic ductal adenocarcinoma (dated by TCRdb to the late 2010s). For context, the study as a whole: To learn about the adaptive T-cell response arising naturally, investigators profiled where tumor-infiltrating CD8+ T cells, together with suppressive cells, were located within resected pancreatic ductal adenocarcinoma, how abundant they were, and what qualities they showed.

From a lookup of the germline V gene, CDR1 and CDR2 are SGHTA and FQGTGA. Relative to germline, V is missing 5 bases and J is missing 5 bases, with 2 bases of the junction outside any gene match. The CDR3, from cysteine to phenylalanine, totals 13 residues. Left in the record is the CDR3 DNA by itself, 39 bases read in frame from the first base. Selected pancreatic ductal adenocarcinoma patients had undergone surgery without neoadjuvant therapy. Peripheral blood was collected in heparin tubes, and PBMCs were then isolated from the blood with a histopaque density gradient and cryopreserved in roughly 10% DMSO. Using the DNeasy Blood and Tissue Kit along with Proteinase K and RNase treatment, genomic DNA was extracted from over 5 PBMC specimens and 9 or 10 flash-frozen tumor specimens. Broad study findings and their caveats: Blood samples had more total productive templates and 7 to 9-fold more unique clonotypes than tumor samples. No significant difference in T-cell clonality was found between tumor and blood, with mean clonality of roughly 0.1 in tumors and roughly 0.07 in blood. Comparisons of clonality between tumor and blood may be biased because tumors are enriched in CD45RO+ effector T cells rather than naive T cells, which biases the comparison toward lower diversity. Because most pancreatic cancer patients present with inoperable disease, the resected cohort was biased toward the minority with early-stage disease.

The immunoSEQ hsTCRB kit was used to amplify TCR beta CDR3 regions from genomic DNA. An Illumina HiSeq system was used for high-throughput TRB CDR3 sequencing. Per the original workflow: The immunoSEQ software was used to analyze the sequencing reads, and any nonproductive sequences containing premature stops or frame-shifts were left out. Repertoire clonality was computed as one minus Shannon entropy normalized by log2 of the number of unique productive sequences. Not all clones reach the TCRdb copy of this immuneACCESS table, which keeps in-frame sequences only. Checked studies attribute under half of the gap to unresolved V genes and leave the rest unexplained. That table is the source of V, J and clone size, and D and trimming were worked out from the DNA. A total of over 100,000 clones appear in this sample, around 96% of them only once. Together, the top ten hold 2.5% to 3.5% of the sample.

Sequenced sample: PBMCs. The chain was built from TRBV7-3 and TRBJ2-5, and 10 bases in between align with TRBD2. This TCR came from a human donor with pancreatic ductal adenocarcinoma. The DNA sequence follows: TGTGCCAGCAGCCAGGGACTAGCGGAGACCCAGTACTTC. This translates into CASSQGLAETQYF.